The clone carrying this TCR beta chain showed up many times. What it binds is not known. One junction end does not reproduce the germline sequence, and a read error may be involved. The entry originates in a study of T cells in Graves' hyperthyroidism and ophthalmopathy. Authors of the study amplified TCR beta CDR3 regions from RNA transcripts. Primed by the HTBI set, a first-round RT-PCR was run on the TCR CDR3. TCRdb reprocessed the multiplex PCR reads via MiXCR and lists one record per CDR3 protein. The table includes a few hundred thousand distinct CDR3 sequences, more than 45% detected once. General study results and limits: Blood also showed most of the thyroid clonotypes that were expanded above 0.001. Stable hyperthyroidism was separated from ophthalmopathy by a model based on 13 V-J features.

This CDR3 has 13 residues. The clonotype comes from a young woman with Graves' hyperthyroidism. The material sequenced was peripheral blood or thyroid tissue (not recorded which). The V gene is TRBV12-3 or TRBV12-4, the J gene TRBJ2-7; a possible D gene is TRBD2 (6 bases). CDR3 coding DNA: TGTGCCAACAGTCGGGACTCATCCTACGAGCAGTACTTC. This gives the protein CANSRDSSYEQYF.